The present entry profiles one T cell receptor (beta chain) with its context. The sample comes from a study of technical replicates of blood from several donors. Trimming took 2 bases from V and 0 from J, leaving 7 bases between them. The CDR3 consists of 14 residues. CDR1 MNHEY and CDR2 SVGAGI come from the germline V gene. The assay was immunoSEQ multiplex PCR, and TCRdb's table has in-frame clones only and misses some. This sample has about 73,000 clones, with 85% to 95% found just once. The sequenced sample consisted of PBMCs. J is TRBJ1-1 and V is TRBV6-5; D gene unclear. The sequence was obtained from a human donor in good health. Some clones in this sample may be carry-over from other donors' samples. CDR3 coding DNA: TGTGCCAGCAGTTACGATGCGGTGAACACTGAAGCTTTCTTT. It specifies CASSYDAVNTEAFF.